The 4 T cell receptor beta chains listed next were all sequenced from one sample in a study of memory CD4+ T cells and cytomegalovirus serostatus. The sort gate was single viable CD3+CD4+CD8-CD45RO+ cells for memory CD4+ T cells. Repertoires were generated with immunoSEQ multiplex PCR, while TCRdb's copy carries only in-frame clones and drops some. The sample shows tens of thousands of clones, roughly 85% of them seen only once. Input material: memory CD4+ T cells from blood. These receptors originate from an adult in good health and CMV-seronegative. Some clones in this sample may be carry-over from other donors' samples.

This clone was recorded a few times. The chain combines TRBV4-1 with TRBJ1-1; a weak D match, TRBD1 (6 bases). Germline V gives CDR1 MGHRA, CDR2 YSYEKL. The CDR3 is 15 amino acids. The germline V and J ends were trimmed by 8 bases and 1 base, with 17 bases remaining between them. The CDR3 loop is CASHAGGGRNTEAFF. The CDR3 region has the DNA TGCGCCAGCCACGCGGGGGGCGGTCGGAACACTGAAGCTTTCTTT.

This clone was counted a few times. The rearrangement joins TRBV7-2 to TRBJ1-6; D is undetermined. Between the trimmed V and J ends, which lost 3 bases and 7 bases, there was a span of 10 bases. This CDR3 is built from 14 residues. Germline assignment: CDR1 SGHTA and CDR2 FQGNSA. For the CDR3, the DNA is TGTGCCAGCAGCTTCGCCGGGCCCAATTCACCCCTCCACTTT. Translation gives CASSFAGPNSPLHF.

This sequence joins TRBV19 and TRBJ2-7; D ambiguous. V gave up 2 bases and J gave up 4 bases, with 12 bases separating them. The CDR3 spans 14 residues. Germline CDR1 LNHDA, CDR2 SQIVND (reference sequence). The CDR3: CASSISDVVYEQYF. The CDR3 DNA reads as TGTGCCAGTAGTATATCGGACGTTGTATACGAGCAGTACTTC.

The chain uses TRBV10-2 and TRBJ1-2; TRBD1 is a possible D gene (5 bases). CDR1 and CDR2 from the germline V gene are WSHSY and SAAADI. This CDR3 comprises 14 residues. Trimming removed 4 bases from V and 1 base from J, with 10 bases in between. CDR3 sequence: CASSATDFNYGYTF. The CDR3 nucleotides are TGCGCCAGCAGTGCGACAGATTTTAACTATGGCTACACCTTC.